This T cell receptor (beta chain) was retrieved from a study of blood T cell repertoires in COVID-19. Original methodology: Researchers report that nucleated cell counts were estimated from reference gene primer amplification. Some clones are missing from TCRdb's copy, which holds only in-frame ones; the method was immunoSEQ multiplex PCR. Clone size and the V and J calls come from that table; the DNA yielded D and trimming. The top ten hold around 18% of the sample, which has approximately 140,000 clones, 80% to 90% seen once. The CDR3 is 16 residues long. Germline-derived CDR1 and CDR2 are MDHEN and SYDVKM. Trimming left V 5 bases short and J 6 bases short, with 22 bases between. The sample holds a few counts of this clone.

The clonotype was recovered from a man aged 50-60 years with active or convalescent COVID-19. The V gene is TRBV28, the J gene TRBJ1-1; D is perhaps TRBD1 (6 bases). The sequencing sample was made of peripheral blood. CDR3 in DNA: TGTGCCAGCAGTCACACTCAGGGGCAGCTCATTCCTGAAGCTTTCTTT. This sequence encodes CASSHTQGQLIPEAFF.